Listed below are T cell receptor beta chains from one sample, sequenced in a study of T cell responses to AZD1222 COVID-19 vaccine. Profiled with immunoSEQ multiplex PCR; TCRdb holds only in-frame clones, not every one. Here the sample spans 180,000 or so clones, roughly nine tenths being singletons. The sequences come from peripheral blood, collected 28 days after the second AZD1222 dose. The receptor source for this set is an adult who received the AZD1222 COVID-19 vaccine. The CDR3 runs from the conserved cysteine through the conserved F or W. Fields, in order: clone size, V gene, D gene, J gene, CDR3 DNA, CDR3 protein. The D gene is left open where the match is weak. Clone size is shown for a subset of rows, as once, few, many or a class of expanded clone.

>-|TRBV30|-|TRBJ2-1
TGTGCCTGGAGGAGGGTTAACTATGAGCAGTTCTTC
CAWRRVNYEQFF
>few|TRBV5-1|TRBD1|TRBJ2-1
TGCGCCAGCAGCTCCGGGACAGGGCAAGTGAATGAGCAGTTCTTC
CASSSGTGQVNEQFF
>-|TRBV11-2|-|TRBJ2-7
TGTGCCAGCAGCTTAGGGGTAGGGATCTACGAGCAGTACTTC
CASSLGVGIYEQYF
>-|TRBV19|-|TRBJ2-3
TGTGCCAGCCCGGGGAACACAGATACGCAGTATTTT
CASPGNTDTQYF
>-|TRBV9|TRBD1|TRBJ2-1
TGTGCCAGCAGCGTAGGGACAGGGGCCCACAATGAGCAGTTCTTC
CASSVGTGAHNEQFF
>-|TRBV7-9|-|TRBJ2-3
TGTGCCAGCAGCTTAGCCAAAGGGAGCACAGATACGCAGTATTTT
CASSLAKGSTDTQYF
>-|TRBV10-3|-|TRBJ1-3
TGTGCCATCAGTGAGTCACCCGGGTCACCTTCTGGAAACACCATATATTTT
CAISESPGSPSGNTIYF
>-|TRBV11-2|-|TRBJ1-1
TGTGCCAGCAGCTTACAGCAGGGGCCGAACACTGAAGCTTTCTTT
CASSLQQGPNTEAFF
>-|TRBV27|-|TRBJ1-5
TGTGCCAGCAGTTTAAGAGGGCATAGCAATCAGCCCCAGCATTTT
CASSLRGHSNQPQHF
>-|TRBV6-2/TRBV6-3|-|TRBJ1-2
TGTGCCAGCAGTTACCAGGGGGGCTACACCTTC
CASSYQGGYTF
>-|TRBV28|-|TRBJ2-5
TGTGCCAGCAGTTCCCCTTTAACGTACCAAGAGACCCAGTACTTC
CASSSPLTYQETQYF
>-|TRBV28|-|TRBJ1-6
TGTGCCAGCAGTTTCCCCACCCAACAGTCACCCCTCCACTTT
CASSFPTQQSPLHF
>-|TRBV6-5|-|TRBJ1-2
TGTGCCAGCAGTTACTCGTTTCAGGGAGGACATGGCTACACCTTC
CASSYSFQGGHGYTF
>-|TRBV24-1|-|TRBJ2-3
TGTGCCACCAGTGATTCCCGACTAGTAGGGAGCACAGATACGCAGTATTTT
CATSDSRLVGSTDTQYF
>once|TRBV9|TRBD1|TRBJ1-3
TGTGCCAGCAGCGAGAGGACAGGGTCTAAATCTGGAAACACCATATATTTT
CASSERTGSKSGNTIYF
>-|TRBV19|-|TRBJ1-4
TGTGCCAGTAGTATAGGAGGGGGGTCTAATGAAAAACTGTTTTTT
CASSIGGGSNEKLFF
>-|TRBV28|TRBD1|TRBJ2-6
TGTGCCAGCAGTCCCGTCGGGACAGGGTTCTCTGGGGCCAACGTCCTGACTTTC
CASSPVGTGFSGANVLTF
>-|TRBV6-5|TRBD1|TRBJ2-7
TGTGCCAGCTTGGGGACAGGCGGATCCTACGAGCAGTACTTC
CASLGTGGSYEQYF
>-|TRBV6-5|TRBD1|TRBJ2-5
TGTGCCAGCAGCCGGGACAGGGGACAAGAGACCCAGTACTTC
CASSRDRGQETQYF
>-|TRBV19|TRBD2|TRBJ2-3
TGTGCCAGTAGTCCGGGACTAGCGGGAGGCCCTAGCACAGATACGCAGTATTTT
CASSPGLAGGPSTDTQYF
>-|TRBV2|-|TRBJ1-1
TGTGCCAGCAGTGGTGGGCAGTCGGCTTTCTTT
CASSGGQSAFF
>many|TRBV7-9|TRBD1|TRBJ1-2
TGTGCCAGCAGCTCGCCGGACAGGAAAGGCGGAGACACCTTC
CASSSPDRKGGDTF
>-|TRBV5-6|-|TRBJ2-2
TGTGCCAGCAGCGGACAGAGCCGTGACACCGGGGAGCTGTTTTTT
CASSGQSRDTGELFF
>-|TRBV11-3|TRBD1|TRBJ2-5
TGTGCCAGCAGCTTAGCCGCGGGACAGGGGGCCCAAGAGACCCAGTACTTC
CASSLAAGQGAQETQYF
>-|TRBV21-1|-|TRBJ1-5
TGTGCCAGCAGCAAAGAGAACGACAAGTATAGCAATCAGCCCCAGCATTTT
CASSKENDKYSNQPQHF
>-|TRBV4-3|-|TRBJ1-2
TGCGCCAGCAGCCAAGCGGACGCCTTAAACTATGGCTACACCTTC
CASSQADALNYGYTF
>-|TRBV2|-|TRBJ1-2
TGTGCCAGCAGCGAAGAGGGGAACTATGGCTACACCTTC
CASSEEGNYGYTF
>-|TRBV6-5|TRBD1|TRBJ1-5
TGTGCCAGCAGTTACCCGGGACAGGGAAATCAGCCCCAGCATTTT
CASSYPGQGNQPQHF
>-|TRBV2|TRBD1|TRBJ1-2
TGTGCCAGCAGTCCAAAACCCGGGACAGGGGGCCGAAATTACTATGGCTACACCTTC
CASSPKPGTGGRNYYGYTF
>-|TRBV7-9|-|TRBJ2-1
TGTGCCAGCAGCTCTCTAGGGACCTTAAATGAGCAGTTCTTC
CASSSLGTLNEQFF
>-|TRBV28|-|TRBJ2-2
TGTGCCAGCAGTTATCAACTAGCGAACACCGGGGAGCTGTTTTTT
CASSYQLANTGELFF
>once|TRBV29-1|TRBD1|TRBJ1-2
TGCAGCGTTGTGGGGAGACAGGGGAACTATGGCTACACCTTC
CSVVGRQGNYGYTF